Listed below are T cell receptor beta chains from one sample, sequenced in a study of blood T cell repertoires in COVID-19. The protocol was immunoSEQ multiplex PCR, while the TCRdb copy is restricted to in-frame clones and leaves out a portion. In the table there are 70,000 to 100,000 clones, around 90% of which are singletons. The sequenced material came from peripheral blood. The receptors here all came from a man aged 45-60 years with COVID-19, enrolled during active disease. Each CDR3 is given with its conserved first and last residue. A D gene is named only where the DNA matches it firmly. Only some rows state a clone size, as once, few, many or a class for expanded clones.

CDR3 DNA: TGCAGCGCCCTAGGACTAGCGGGGTCCCACGAGCAGTACTTC
CDR3 protein: CSALGLAGSHEQYF
clone size: few
D gene: TRBD2
J gene: TRBJ2-7
V gene: TRBV29-1

CDR3 DNA: TGTGCGGCGAAGGATAAGGGGGTATATGGCTACACCTTC
CDR3 protein: CAAKDKGVYGYTF
clone size: NA
D gene: NA
J gene: TRBJ1-2
V gene: TRBV19

CDR3 DNA: TGTGCCACCAGCCGGACAGGGGGCAACCTGGGAAACACCATATATTTT
CDR3 protein: CATSRTGGNLGNTIYF
clone size: NA
D gene: TRBD1
J gene: TRBJ1-3
V gene: TRBV15

CDR3 DNA: TGTGCCTGGAGAGTGGCGGGCTCCTACAATGAGCAGTTCTTC
CDR3 protein: CAWRVAGSYNEQFF
clone size: NA
D gene: NA
J gene: TRBJ2-1
V gene: TRBV30

CDR3 DNA: TGCGCCAGCAGCCGCGGAGGGGCGCGGGGCCCTAGCACAGATACGCAGTATTTT
CDR3 protein: CASSRGGARGPSTDTQYF
clone size: once
D gene: NA
J gene: TRBJ2-3
V gene: TRBV5-1

CDR3 DNA: TGTGCCATCAGAGCGGAAGGACAGGGGTCTCAGCCCCAGCATTTT
CDR3 protein: CAIRAEGQGSQPQHF
clone size: NA
D gene: TRBD1
J gene: TRBJ1-5
V gene: TRBV10-3

CDR3 DNA: TGTGCCAGCAGTGAGACCTTGGGGACAGGGGGCAATCTAGTTGGCTACACCTTC
CDR3 protein: CASSETLGTGGNLVGYTF
clone size: NA
D gene: TRBD1
J gene: TRBJ1-2
V gene: TRBV6-1

CDR3 DNA: TGTGCCAGCAGCCTGGGGGGACAGACTAGAGATACGCAGTATTTT
CDR3 protein: CASSLGGQTRDTQYF
clone size: NA
D gene: NA
J gene: TRBJ2-3
V gene: TRBV9

CDR3 DNA: TGTGCCAGCAGCTCGTCGGGTGGCGGGGATGAGCAGTTCTTC
CDR3 protein: CASSSSGGGDEQFF
clone size: NA
D gene: NA
J gene: TRBJ2-1
V gene: TRBV5-6

CDR3 DNA: TGTGCCAGCAGCCGAACTGGGACTAGCGGGGGAACGGGCACCGGGGAGCTGTTTTTT
CDR3 protein: CASSRTGTSGGTGTGELFF
clone size: NA
D gene: TRBD2
J gene: TRBJ2-2
V gene: TRBV7-3

CDR3 DNA: TGTGCCAGCAGTGAGGTCTTCCCCAGGTTCACTGGAAACACCATATATTTT
CDR3 protein: CASSEVFPRFTGNTIYF
clone size: NA
D gene: NA
J gene: TRBJ1-3
V gene: TRBV6-1

CDR3 DNA: TGTGCCAGCAGTGGGACCGGACTGATTAACACTGAAGCTTTCTTT
CDR3 protein: CASSGTGLINTEAFF
clone size: NA
D gene: NA
J gene: TRBJ1-1
V gene: TRBV25-1

CDR3 DNA: TGTGCCAGTAGTATGGGACAGCTGAACACTGAAGCTTTCTTT
CDR3 protein: CASSMGQLNTEAFF
clone size: NA
D gene: TRBD1
J gene: TRBJ1-1
V gene: TRBV19

CDR3 DNA: TGTGCCAGCAGCTTGGTTGCGGGGGGCGATTTCTACAATGAGCAGTTCTTC
CDR3 protein: CASSLVAGGDFYNEQFF
clone size: NA
D gene: TRBD2
J gene: TRBJ2-1
V gene: TRBV5-6

CDR3 DNA: TGTGCCACCAGCGGGACAGCAGATGAAGCTTTCTTT
CDR3 protein: CATSGTADEAFF
clone size: NA
D gene: TRBD1
J gene: TRBJ1-1
V gene: TRBV15

CDR3 DNA: TGTGCCAGCAGCTTCTGGACAGGGGAGGACACTGAAGCTTTCTTT
CDR3 protein: CASSFWTGEDTEAFF
clone size: once
D gene: TRBD1
J gene: TRBJ1-1
V gene: TRBV5-4

CDR3 DNA: TGTGCCAGCCGACAGATTTTCAACTATGGCTACACCTTC
CDR3 protein: CASRQIFNYGYTF
clone size: NA
D gene: NA
J gene: TRBJ1-2
V gene: TRBV5-8

CDR3 DNA: TGTGCTAGCAGCTTAGCGGCCTGGACAGGGCCCTCGAACACCGGGGAGCTGTTTTTT
CDR3 protein: CASSLAAWTGPSNTGELFF
clone size: NA
D gene: TRBD1
J gene: TRBJ2-2
V gene: TRBV7-7

CDR3 DNA: TGTGCCAGCAGCCAACTAAGAACTCCCTACGAGCAGTACTTC
CDR3 protein: CASSQLRTPYEQYF
clone size: NA
D gene: NA
J gene: TRBJ2-7
V gene: TRBV4-2

CDR3 DNA: TGTGCCAGCAGCTTTGGCGGGGGGTCTAATCAGCCCCAGCATTTT
CDR3 protein: CASSFGGGSNQPQHF
clone size: NA
D gene: NA
J gene: TRBJ1-5
V gene: TRBV5-4

CDR3 DNA: TGTGCCAGCAGCTCAGGTGTAGATACGCAGTATTTT
CDR3 protein: CASSSGVDTQYF
clone size: NA
D gene: NA
J gene: TRBJ2-3
V gene: TRBV7-9

CDR3 DNA: TGTGCCAGTAGTATGCTGGCCTCCGGCGGTAATTCACCCCTCCACTTT
CDR3 protein: CASSMLASGGNSPLHF
clone size: few
D gene: NA
J gene: TRBJ1-6
V gene: TRBV19

CDR3 DNA: TGTGCCAGCAGCACCCCGGCCGCGGACAATAATTCACCCCTCCACTTT
CDR3 protein: CASSTPAADNNSPLHF
clone size: NA
D gene: NA
J gene: TRBJ1-6
V gene: TRBV9

CDR3 DNA: TGTGCCAGCAGTTTGGGGCAGGGACTCCAAGAGACCCAGTACTTC
CDR3 protein: CASSLGQGLQETQYF
clone size: NA
D gene: NA
J gene: TRBJ2-5
V gene: TRBV28

CDR3 DNA: TGCGCCAGCAGTGTGCAAAGCACGCGCCAAGAGACCCAGTACTTC
CDR3 protein: CASSVQSTRQETQYF
clone size: NA
D gene: NA
J gene: TRBJ2-5
V gene: TRBV5-1

CDR3 DNA: TGTGCCAGCAGCAACATGGTTGGGGGGGAGCAGTACTTC
CDR3 protein: CASSNMVGGEQYF
clone size: NA
D gene: NA
J gene: TRBJ2-7
V gene: TRBV5-4

CDR3 DNA: TGTGCCAGCAGCTATTATCTGACACCATCCTACGAGCAGTACTTC
CDR3 protein: CASSYYLTPSYEQYF
clone size: NA
D gene: NA
J gene: TRBJ2-7
V gene: TRBV27

CDR3 DNA: TGTGCCAGCAGCTTCTTATTCCGGGACAGGGGGCGTCAGGATGAGCAGTTCTTC
CDR3 protein: CASSFLFRDRGRQDEQFF
clone size: NA
D gene: TRBD1
J gene: TRBJ2-1
V gene: TRBV7-8

CDR3 DNA: TGTGCCAGCTCACCACAGGACAGATCGTCCTCTGGAAACACCATATATTTT
CDR3 protein: CASSPQDRSSSGNTIYF
clone size: NA
D gene: NA
J gene: TRBJ1-3
V gene: TRBV18

CDR3 DNA: TGTGCCAGCAGTGAGACAGAGCTCAGCTATGGCTACACCTTC
CDR3 protein: CASSETELSYGYTF
clone size: NA
D gene: NA
J gene: TRBJ1-2
V gene: TRBV2

CDR3 DNA: TGTGCCAGCCGTAGGGAGAGTGCTGAAGCTTTCTTT
CDR3 protein: CASRRESAEAFF
clone size: NA
D gene: NA
J gene: TRBJ1-1
V gene: TRBV2

CDR3 DNA: TGTGCCAGCTCACCGACACAGGTGCGGAGGGCCTACAATGAGCAGTTCTTC
CDR3 protein: CASSPTQVRRAYNEQFF
clone size: once
D gene: NA
J gene: TRBJ2-1
V gene: TRBV18

CDR3 DNA: TGTGCCACCAGTGATTCGGGGGGAGGGAATCAGCCCCAGCATTTT
CDR3 protein: CATSDSGGGNQPQHF
clone size: few
D gene: NA
J gene: TRBJ1-5
V gene: TRBV24-1

CDR3 DNA: TGTGCCAGCAGCCAAGATTATACAGGCTCTGGAAACACCATATATTTT
CDR3 protein: CASSQDYTGSGNTIYF
clone size: NA
D gene: NA
J gene: TRBJ1-3
V gene: TRBV4-2

CDR3 DNA: TGTGCCAGCAGCCAAGACCGGAGGGACGTGGAGTTCTTC
CDR3 protein: CASSQDRRDVEFF
clone size: NA
D gene: NA
J gene: TRBJ2-1
V gene: TRBV4-2

CDR3 DNA: TGTGCCTGGGGGGGAGGGGATAATTCACCCCTCCACTTT
CDR3 protein: CAWGGGDNSPLHF
clone size: few
D gene: NA
J gene: TRBJ1-6
V gene: TRBV30

CDR3 DNA: TGTGCCAGCAGCTTAGTCCCTCACAATGAGCAGTTCTTC
CDR3 protein: CASSLVPHNEQFF
clone size: NA
D gene: NA
J gene: TRBJ2-1
V gene: TRBV7-2

CDR3 DNA: TGTGCCAGCAGCCCCGTGGGACAGCATAATTCACCCCTCCACTTT
CDR3 protein: CASSPVGQHNSPLHF
clone size: NA
D gene: TRBD1
J gene: TRBJ1-6
V gene: TRBV7-2

CDR3 DNA: TGCGCCAGCAGCTTGCGGGCAGGGGTAGGTCACACTGAAGCTTTCTTT
CDR3 protein: CASSLRAGVGHTEAFF
clone size: NA
D gene: NA
J gene: TRBJ1-1
V gene: TRBV5-1

CDR3 DNA: TGTGCCAGCAGTTACCCGGGGACAGTTAACACCGGGGAGCTGTTTTTT
CDR3 protein: CASSYPGTVNTGELFF
clone size: NA
D gene: TRBD1
J gene: TRBJ2-2
V gene: TRBV6-2/TRBV6-3

CDR3 DNA: TGTGCCAGCTCACCACCCTTGAGGGGAGGGTATGGCTACACCTTC
CDR3 protein: CASSPPLRGGYGYTF
clone size: NA
D gene: NA
J gene: TRBJ1-2
V gene: TRBV18

CDR3 DNA: TGTGCCAGCAGCCGGACAGGGCCCGGGGAGCTGTTTTTT
CDR3 protein: CASSRTGPGELFF
clone size: NA
D gene: TRBD1
J gene: TRBJ2-2
V gene: TRBV14

CDR3 DNA: TGTGCCAGCAGCCGTCCGGGGTTGCCCCTCCACTTT
CDR3 protein: CASSRPGLPLHF
clone size: few
D gene: NA
J gene: TRBJ1-6
V gene: TRBV7-9

CDR3 DNA: TGTGCCAGCGGACCGGGACAGAACTACGAGCAGTACTTC
CDR3 protein: CASGPGQNYEQYF
clone size: NA
D gene: TRBD1
J gene: TRBJ2-7
V gene: TRBV4-2

CDR3 DNA: TGTGCCACCAGCAGTCGCAGCGGGGGGGGCTCAAGCTCCTACGAGCAGTACTTC
CDR3 protein: CATSSRSGGGSSSYEQYF
clone size: few
D gene: TRBD2
J gene: TRBJ2-7
V gene: TRBV15

CDR3 DNA: TGTGCCAGCAGTCCCAGACAGGGGACGAACACCGGGGAGCTGTTTTTT
CDR3 protein: CASSPRQGTNTGELFF
clone size: NA
D gene: TRBD1
J gene: TRBJ2-2
V gene: TRBV6-4

CDR3 DNA: TGTGCCATCAGCGACGGGACAGGGGATCAGCCCCAGCATTTT
CDR3 protein: CAISDGTGDQPQHF
clone size: NA
D gene: TRBD1
J gene: TRBJ1-5
V gene: TRBV10-3

CDR3 DNA: TGTGCCTGGGAACCACTAGCGGGGGTAGGAAAAAATGAGCAGTTCTTC
CDR3 protein: CAWEPLAGVGKNEQFF
clone size: NA
D gene: TRBD2
J gene: TRBJ2-1
V gene: TRBV30

CDR3 DNA: TGTGCCAGCAGTGGGCTTCTAGACAGCTATGGCTACACCTTC
CDR3 protein: CASSGLLDSYGYTF
clone size: many
D gene: NA
J gene: TRBJ1-2
V gene: TRBV6-2/TRBV6-3

CDR3 DNA: TGTGCCTGGAGCTCCACTAGGACAGGGGTTCAGCCCCAGCATTTT
CDR3 protein: CAWSSTRTGVQPQHF
clone size: NA
D gene: TRBD1
J gene: TRBJ1-5
V gene: TRBV30

CDR3 DNA: TGTGCCAGCAGCCAAAACGGGGGTCCCCACCAGCCCCAGCATTTT
CDR3 protein: CASSQNGGPHQPQHF
clone size: NA
D gene: NA
J gene: TRBJ1-5
V gene: TRBV11-2

CDR3 DNA: TGTGCCAGCAGCATCACAGGTGCAGGGGGTCACGAGCAGTACTTC
CDR3 protein: CASSITGAGGHEQYF
clone size: NA
D gene: TRBD1
J gene: TRBJ2-7
V gene: TRBV11-3

CDR3 DNA: TGTGCCAGCAGTCCCACCGGGGGAAATAATTCACCCCTCCACTTT
CDR3 protein: CASSPTGGNNSPLHF
clone size: NA
D gene: NA
J gene: TRBJ1-6
V gene: TRBV6-4

CDR3 DNA: TGTGCCAGCAGTTACTCGACCGCGGATAGGCAGTACTTC
CDR3 protein: CASSYSTADRQYF
clone size: NA
D gene: NA
J gene: TRBJ2-7
V gene: TRBV6-6

CDR3 DNA: TGCGCCAGCAGCCAAGATTTATGGACAGATAACTATGGCTACACCTTC
CDR3 protein: CASSQDLWTDNYGYTF
clone size: NA
D gene: NA
J gene: TRBJ1-2
V gene: TRBV4-3

CDR3 DNA: TGTGCCAGCGCGTCCCCCTACACCTTC
CDR3 protein: CASASPYTF
clone size: NA
D gene: NA
J gene: TRBJ1-2
V gene: TRBV6-1